This note documents a single TCR beta chain sequence. With 5 bases clipped from V and 4 bases from J, the junction kept 12 bases outside the gene matches. Germline V gives CDR1 SEHNR, CDR2 FQNEAQ (reference sequence). This CDR3 spans 16 amino acids. Per the original data handling: The assay estimated nucleated cells by amplifying reference gene primers. The table came from immunoSEQ multiplex PCR; TCRdb's copy has only in-frame clones and leaves some out. The V and J calls and the clone size are those of that table, but D and trimming were determined from the DNA. The data contain about 260,000 clones, over 70% of them singletons. This entry is derived from a study of blood T cell repertoires in COVID-19. About the research overall: Spain, Italy and the United States supplied samples that represented acute and convalescent COVID-19. PBMCs, B-cell-depleted T cells, or T cells provided the cDNA or gDNA that made up the material.

Enrollment of patients from Seattle took place during active infection, with longitudinal follow-up. The V gene is TRBV7-9, the J gene TRBJ2-3; 7 nucleotides match TRBD2. This clonotype was sampled from a woman between 65 and 79 years old with COVID-19, enrolled during active disease. Sequencing used peripheral blood. Here the CDR3 DNA reads TGTGCCAGCAGCCGACAGACTAGCTCCCCCCCAGATACGCAGTATTTT. Translating it yields CASSRQTSSPPDTQYF.